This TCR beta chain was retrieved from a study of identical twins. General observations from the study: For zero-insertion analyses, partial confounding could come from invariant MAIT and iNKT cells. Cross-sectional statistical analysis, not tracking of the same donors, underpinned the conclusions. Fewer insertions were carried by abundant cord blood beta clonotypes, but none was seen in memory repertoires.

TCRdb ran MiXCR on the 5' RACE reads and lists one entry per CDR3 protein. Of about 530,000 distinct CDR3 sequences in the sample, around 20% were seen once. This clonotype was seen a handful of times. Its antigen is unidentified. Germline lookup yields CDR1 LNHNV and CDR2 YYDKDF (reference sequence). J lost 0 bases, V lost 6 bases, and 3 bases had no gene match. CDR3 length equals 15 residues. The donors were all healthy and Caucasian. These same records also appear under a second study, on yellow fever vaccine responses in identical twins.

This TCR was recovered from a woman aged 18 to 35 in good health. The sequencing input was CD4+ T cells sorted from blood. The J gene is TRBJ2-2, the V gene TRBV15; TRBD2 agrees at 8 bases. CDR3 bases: TGTGCCACCAGGAACGGGAGGGCGAACACCGGGGAGCTGTTTTTT. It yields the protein CATRNGRANTGELFF.